This T cell receptor (beta chain) appears in the sequencing data of a study of PD-1 blockade in classical Hodgkin lymphoma. Across the whole study: On a schedule of every 2 weeks, patients received nivolumab 3 mg/kg intravenously.

Every patient was affected by relapse after autologous stem cell transplantation, while exposure to brentuximab vedotin was not uniform. Unmatched junction bases numbered 2, after V lost 1 base and J lost 1 base. Germline CDR1 reads MNHEY; CDR2 reads SVGAGI. This CDR3 comprises 15 residues. The protocol was immunoSEQ multiplex PCR, while the TCRdb copy is restricted to in-frame clones and leaves out a portion. The sample records tens of thousands of clones, roughly 70% being singletons. The sequence was collected from a human donor with classical Hodgkin lymphoma. This chain connects TRBV6-5 to TRBJ1-1; 8 bases map to TRBD1. Sequencing was performed on peripheral blood mononuclear cells (PBMCs), taken before the second cycle of nivolumab. The CDR3 DNA reads TGTGCCAGCAGTTACTACGACAGGGGGAACACTGAAGCTTTCTTT. The encoded protein is CASSYYDRGNTEAFF.